Below are 27 T cell receptor beta chains sequenced from a single sample in a study of shared clonotypes between healthy human individuals. Profiling relied on immunoSEQ multiplex PCR, and the TCRdb table lists in-frame clones only, not all of them. The sample includes about 1.5 million clones, approximately 97% of them seen just once. The sequencing input was naive CD4+ T cells sorted from blood. Subset in this sample: CD45RA+ positively selected. Receptors were obtained from a man between 25 and 39 years old in good health.

This chain uses TRBV27 with TRBJ2-1; TRBD2 matches 7 bases. This CDR3 is 15 amino acids long. Germline assignment: CDR1 MNHEY and CDR2 SMNVEV (reference sequence). V lost 6 bases and J lost 4; bases outside the gene matches: 9. The CDR3 loop is CASSRGTGGYNEQFF. DNA of the CDR3: TGTGCCAGCAGCCGGGGGACCGGGGGGTACAATGAGCAGTTCTTC.

This sequence joins TRBV5-1 and TRBJ2-3; 7 bases agree with TRBD2. Trimming took 6 bases from V and 2 from J; bases not matched to a gene: 12. The V gene's germline CDR1 is SGHRS and CDR2 YFSETQ. The CDR3 consists of 16 residues. CDR3 loop: CASTGQVAGLTDTQYF. For the CDR3, the DNA is TGCGCCAGCACGGGGCAAGTAGCGGGCCTCACAGATACGCAGTATTTT.

About this clone itself: Other DNA sequences in the sample encode the same CDR3. This chain uses TRBV5-1 with TRBJ1-4; 9 nucleotides line up with TRBD1. This CDR3 is built from 14 residues. Trimming took 4 bases from V and 4 from J; bases not matched to a gene: 2. Germline V gene data show CDR1 as SGHRS and CDR2 as YFSETQ. CDR3 loop: CASSLGQGNEKLFF. In nucleotides, the CDR3 is TGCGCCAGCAGCCTGGGACAGGGTAATGAAAAACTGTTTTTT. The complete variable domain, with remaining parts taken from reference TRBV5-1 and TRBJ1-4, reads KAGVTQTPRYLIKTRGQQVTLSCSPISGHRSVSWYQQTPGQGLQFLFEYFSETQRNKGNFPGRFSGRQFSNSRSEMNVSTLELGDSALYLCASSLGQGNEKLFFGSGTQLSVL.

V is TRBV5-5 and J is TRBJ1-2; D is ambiguous. The germline V and J ends were trimmed by 0 bases and 2 bases, with 8 bases remaining between them. The germline gives CDR1 SGHKS, CDR2 YYEKEE (reference sequence). CDR3 length equals 14 residues. The CDR3 spells CASSLGTGNYGYTF. The CDR3 DNA follows: TGTGCCAGCAGCTTGGGAACCGGGAACTATGGCTACACCTTC.

The V call is TRBV6-5, the J call TRBJ1-2; 7 nucleotides align to TRBD1. J gave up 5 bases and V 5 bases, and 11 bases lay outside the gene matches. Germline CDR1 and CDR2: MNHEY and SVGAGI. This CDR3 comprises 15 residues. CDR3 loop: CASSTRRTGNYGYTF. The CDR3, as DNA: TGTGCCAGCAGTACCCGCCGGACAGGCAATTATGGCTACACCTTC.

The chain couples TRBV5-4 to TRBJ2-7; no firm D call. The CDR3 has 17 amino acids. With 3 bases removed from V and 2 bases from J, the gap between germline ends came to 21 bases. Germline V CDR1 and CDR2: SGHNT, YYREEE (reference sequence). CDR3 coding DNA: TGTGCCAGCAGCTCACAGACTTCTCCTACTAAGGCCTACGAGCAGTACTTC. Its protein product is CASSSQTSPTKAYEQYF.

The chain links TRBV27 to TRBJ1-2; D is unclear. V lost 6 bases and J lost 4, with 15 bases in between. Germline CDR1 and CDR2: MNHEY and SMNVEV (reference sequence). This CDR3 contains 14 residues. Here the CDR3 DNA reads TGTGCCAGCAGCCCCGCCGCGGTCAGCTATGGCTACACCTTC. Translation: CASSPAAVSYGYTF.

The gene calls are TRBV7-9 and TRBJ1-3; D remains unclear. The V gene lost 5 bases and the J gene lost 8 bases, with 19 bases spanning the gap. CDR3 length: 15 residues. CDR1 and CDR2 (germline): SEHNR, FQNEAQ (reference sequence). CDR3 sequence reads: CASSQTSGFYDTIYF. DNA for the CDR3: TGTGCCAGCAGCCAAACGTCGGGTTTCTACGACACCATATATTTT.

The rearrangement uses TRBV10-3 and TRBJ2-7; maybe TRBD1 (6 bases). Trimming removed 8 bases at V and 0 bases at J, with 11 bases between. Germline CDR1 ENHRY, CDR2 SYGVKD. This CDR3 has 13 amino acids. The CDR3 sequence is CAIGQSLSYEQYF. The CDR3 DNA is TGTGCCATCGGACAGTCTCTCTCCTACGAGCAGTACTTC.

The chain uses TRBV7-3 and TRBJ2-1, with 12 positions matching TRBD2. The germline V gene encodes CDR1 SGHTA and CDR2 FQGTGA. This CDR3 has 16 amino acids. With 4 bases clipped from V and 9 bases from J, the junction kept 10 bases outside the gene matches. CDR3 region: CASSSWASGRAGEQFF. The CDR3 nucleotides are TGTGCCAGCAGCTCCTGGGCTAGCGGGAGGGCCGGTGAGCAGTTCTTC.

This clone was picked up one time. The V and J genes are TRBV7-3 and TRBJ2-1; D perhaps matches TRBD1 (6 bases). Germline V CDR1 and CDR2: SGHTA, FQGTGA. This CDR3 has 15 residues. With 5 bases removed from V and 7 bases from J, the gap between germline ends came to 18 bases. The CDR3 sequence is CASSLKQGRDNEQFF. In nucleotides, the CDR3 is TGTGCCAGCAGCCTAAAACAGGGACGTGATAATGAGCAGTTCTTC. The full variable domain, its missing parts supplied by reference TRBV7-3 and TRBJ2-1, is GAGVSQTPSNKVTEKGKYVELRCDPISGHTALYWYRQSLGQGPEFLIYFQGTGAADDSGLPNDRFFAVRPEGSVSTLKIQRTERGDSAVYLCASSLKQGRDNEQFFGPGTRLTVL.

The J gene is TRBJ1-1, the V gene TRBV11-2; D not resolved. This CDR3 contains 18 residues. V was shortened by 2 bases and J by 0 bases, with 19 bases between the two germline ends. Germline lookup yields CDR1 SGHAT and CDR2 FQNNGV. The CDR3 loop is CASSLITLSQLLNTEAFF. The CDR3 DNA follows: TGTGCCAGCAGCTTAATTACGCTATCACAGCTATTGAACACTGAAGCTTTCTTT.

The gene calls are TRBV5-6 and TRBJ2-5, with TRBD1 matching 8 bases. Germline V gene data show CDR1 as SGHDT and CDR2 as YYEEEE. There are 16 residues in the CDR3. J was trimmed by 2 bases and V by 0 bases; bases with no gene match: 6. For the CDR3, the DNA is TGTGCCAGCAGCTTGGAGTACCGGACAGGGCAAGAGACCCAGTACTTC. This encodes CASSLEYRTGQETQYF.

The chain carries TRBV5-6 and TRBJ2-7, with 10 bases identical to TRBD2. This CDR3 is built from 15 residues. Germline values: CDR1 SGHDT, CDR2 YYEEEE. The V segment lost 4 bases and the J segment 0 bases; nucleotides outside the gene matches: 4. DNA for the CDR3: TGTGCCAGCAGCGTAAGCGGGAGGGCCTCCTACGAGCAGTACTTC. Encoded protein: CASSVSGRASYEQYF.

The chain carries TRBV27 and TRBJ2-7; D possibly uses TRBD1 or TRBD2 (5 bases each). V was clipped by 5 bases and J by 2 bases, with 13 bases between them. The length of the CDR3 is 14 residues. Germline CDR1 MNHEY, CDR2 SMNVEV (reference sequence). As DNA, the CDR3 is TGTGCCAGCAGTACCCGGGACGAAACCTACGAGCAGTACTTC. It translates to CASSTRDETYEQYF.

This chain joins TRBV9 and TRBJ2-3; 10 bases align to TRBD1. CDR3 length: 16 residues. Trimming at V came to 3 bases and at J to 6 bases, leaving 10 bases not matched to a gene. Germline values: CDR1 SGDLS, CDR2 YYNGEE. The CDR3 nucleotides read TGTGCCAGCAGCGAGACAGGGGGCAATGTGATGGATACGCAGTATTTT. Amino acid sequence: CASSETGGNVMDTQYF.

The V and J genes are TRBV7-9 and TRBJ2-2; 9 bases fit TRBD2. The junction had 15 bases not matched to a gene; V was cut back by 5 bases and J by 8 bases. This CDR3 comprises 17 residues. The germline CDR1 and CDR2 sequences are SEHNR and FQNEAQ (reference sequence). CDR3 in DNA: TGTGCCAGCAGCCCCGGATTTGAGCGGGAGGCGGAAGGGGAGCTGTTTTTT. The encoded protein is CASSPGFEREAEGELFF.

The gene calls are TRBV11-2 and TRBJ2-7; D is unresolved. V was clipped by 2 bases and J by 2 bases, with 10 bases between them. Germline V CDR1 and CDR2: SGHAT, FQNNGV. CDR3 length: 14 residues. CDR3 in DNA: TGTGCCAGCAGCTTAAGGCTCGACACCTACGAGCAGTACTTC. It codes for CASSLRLDTYEQYF.

This sequence joins TRBV6-1 and TRBJ2-1, with TRBD2 matching over 8 bases. Germline V gene sequence: CDR1 MNHNS, CDR2 SASEGT. Trimming took 1 base from V and 6 from J; bases not matched to a gene: 5. The CDR3 has 15 residues. The CDR3: CASSEGTSFPNEQFF. The CDR3 DNA is TGTGCCAGCAGTGAAGGGACTAGCTTCCCCAATGAGCAGTTCTTC.

This chain joins TRBV19 and TRBJ2-5; a possible D gene is TRBD1 (6 bases). In germline, CDR1 is LNHDA, CDR2 SQIVND (reference sequence). The length of the CDR3 is 12 residues. The ends were cut back, 8 bases at V and 4 bases at J, with 11 bases in the middle. The CDR3 DNA reads as TGTGCCAGTCGACAGGCTGGAGAGACCCAGTACTTC. Translating gives CASRQAGETQYF.

The chain uses TRBV19 and TRBJ1-3, with unresolved D. The germline CDR1 and CDR2 sequences are LNHDA and SQIVND (reference sequence). Trimming took 9 bases from V and 0 from J, leaving 9 bases between them. This CDR3 comprises 13 residues. The CDR3 here is CASLRNSGNTIYF. Here the CDR3 DNA reads TGTGCCAGCTTACGGAACTCTGGAAACACCATATATTTT.

The chain couples TRBV9 to TRBJ2-6; possible D gene TRBD1, 5 bases. The CDR3 spans 17 residues. Between the trimmed V and J ends, which lost 5 bases and 0 bases, there was a span of 15 bases. Germline CDR1 SGDLS, CDR2 YYNGEE. The CDR3 protein is CASRGDRPRSGANVLTF. As DNA, the CDR3 is TGTGCCAGCAGAGGTGACAGACCCCGCTCTGGGGCCAACGTCCTGACTTTC.

The chain recombines TRBV7-2 with TRBJ2-7; TRBD2 agrees at 9 bases. CDR3 length: 16 residues. CDR1 is SGHTA and CDR2 is FQGNSA in the germline V gene. Germline trimming cut 1 base from V and 0 bases from J; bases unmatched to any gene: 4. CDR3 amino acids: CASSLVGGRVSYEQYF. The CDR3 DNA sequence: TGTGCCAGCAGCTTAGTTGGCGGGAGGGTCTCCTACGAGCAGTACTTC.

The chain couples TRBV28 to TRBJ2-7, with D tentatively TRBD2 (6 bases). The length of the CDR3 is 15 residues. Per germline, CDR1 MDHEN and CDR2 SYDVKM. Trimming left V 3 bases short and J 0 bases short, with 12 bases between. The DNA of the CDR3 is TGTGCCAGCAGTTTCTTTGCGGGACCCTCCTACGAGCAGTACTTC. This codes for CASSFFAGPSYEQYF.

The gene calls are TRBV7-9 and TRBJ2-7; no clear D. The CDR3 contains 11 residues. Germline V gene sequence: CDR1 SEHNR, CDR2 FQNEAQ (reference sequence). Trimming took off 5 bases at V and 2 bases at J, with 4 bases between the two ends. CDR3 in amino acids: CASSNTYEQYF. The CDR3 bases are TGTGCCAGCAGCAACACCTACGAGCAGTACTTC.

The J gene is TRBJ2-2, the V gene TRBV6-1; no reliable D call. This CDR3 is built from 13 residues. V lost 0 bases to trimming and J lost 9 bases, with 8 bases between them. CDR1 is MNHNS and CDR2 is SASEGT in the germline V gene. Written as DNA, the CDR3 is TGTGCCAGCAGTGAAGCTTCACGAAGGGAGCTGTTTTTT. It is translated as CASSEASRRELFF.

The chain joins TRBV28 to TRBJ2-7, with 9 bases fitting TRBD2. This CDR3 spans 15 amino acids. Germline CDR1 and CDR2: MDHEN and SYDVKM. V shed 2 bases, J shed 3 bases, and the junction held 5 bases outside the gene matches. The CDR3 protein is CASSLTSTSGYEQYF. In nucleotides, the CDR3 is TGTGCCAGCAGTTTAACGTCGACTAGCGGCTACGAGCAGTACTTC. The full variable domain, rest sourced from reference TRBV28 and TRBJ2-7, is DVKVTQSSRYLVKRTGEKVFLECVQDMDHENMFWYRQDPGLGLRLIYFSYDVKMKEKGDIPEGYSVSREKKERFSLILESASTNQTSMYLCASSLTSTSGYEQYFGPGTRLTVT.